This entry describes one TCR beta chain. Its cognate antigen is unknown. The source of the sample is a study of cytomegalovirus exposure and HLA in healthy donors. Study-wide results and limits: A later analysis found that most CMV-associated TCR beta chains appeared HLA-restricted.

The PCR made use of 60 Vbeta and 13 Jbeta primers. TCRdb's copy holds only in-frame clones and misses some; the assay was immunoSEQ multiplex PCR. The table includes some 220,000 clones, about 85% detected once. V was pared by 0 bases and J by 5 bases, with 6 bases of the junction left unmatched. Germline loops: CDR1 SGHRS, CDR2 YFSETQ. The CDR3 totals 17 residues. The V gene is TRBV5-1, the J gene TRBJ2-2; TRBD2 matches at 11 bases. The sample taken for sequencing was PBMCs. The TCR was taken from a girl aged 2 to 10 in good health and CMV-seronegative. CDR3: CASSLGASGRQTGELFF. In DNA form, the CDR3 reads TGCGCCAGCAGCTTGGGGGCTAGCGGGAGGCAAACCGGGGAGCTGTTTTTT. Full variable domain (missing parts from reference TRBV5-1 and TRBJ2-2): KAGVTQTPRYLIKTRGQQVTLSCSPISGHRSVSWYQQTPGQGLQFLFEYFSETQRNKGNFPGRFSGRQFSNSRSEMNVSTLELGDSALYLCASSLGASGRQTGELFFGEGSRLTVL.